The clone carrying this T cell receptor (beta chain) was detected a few times. What it recognizes is unknown. Regarding time point: week 35, safety follow-up. The study gave 300 ug of mutant IDH1 20-mer peptide per vaccine dose, with topical imiquimod. Donors had new IDH1-mutant astrocytomas of WHO grade 3 or 4 (ATRX-lost). This sample is drawn from a study of a mutant IDH1 vaccine in newly diagnosed glioma. Study information: With temozolomide cycles, or 4-6 weeks after radiotherapy alone, vaccination was started. Pretreatment consisted of radiotherapy, temozolomide, or both, with most receiving both.

Method: immunoSEQ multiplex PCR; TCRdb's copy keeps in-frame clones and lacks some. The data hold some 66,000 clones, with 80% to 85% observed a single time. The source is a young man with glioma. The sample consisted of PBMCs, taken from a glioma patient whose treatment included an IDH1 peptide vaccine.

CDR3 sequence: CASSEWYRGIGGYTF. CDR3 DNA sequence: TGTGCCAGCAGTGAATGGTACAGGGGGATAGGTGGCTACACCTTC. This rearrangement joins TRBV25-1 to TRBJ1-2; 8 bases are a match to TRBD1. V lost 1 base and J lost 7; bases outside the gene matches: 8. The CDR3 consists of 15 residues. Germline CDR1 is MGHDK and CDR2 is SYGVNS.